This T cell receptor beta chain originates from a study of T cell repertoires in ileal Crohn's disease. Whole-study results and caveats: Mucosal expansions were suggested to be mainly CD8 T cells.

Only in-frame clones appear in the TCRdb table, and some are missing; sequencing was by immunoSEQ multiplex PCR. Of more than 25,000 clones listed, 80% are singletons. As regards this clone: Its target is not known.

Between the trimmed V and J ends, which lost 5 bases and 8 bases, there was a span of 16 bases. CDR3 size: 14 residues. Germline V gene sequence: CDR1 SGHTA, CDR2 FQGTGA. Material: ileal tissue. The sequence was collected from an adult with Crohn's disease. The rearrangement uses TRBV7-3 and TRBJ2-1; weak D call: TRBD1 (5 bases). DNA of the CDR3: TGTGCCAGCAGCCCCAGGGCCCTCCAAGATGAGCAGTTCTTC. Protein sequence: CASSPRALQDEQFF.